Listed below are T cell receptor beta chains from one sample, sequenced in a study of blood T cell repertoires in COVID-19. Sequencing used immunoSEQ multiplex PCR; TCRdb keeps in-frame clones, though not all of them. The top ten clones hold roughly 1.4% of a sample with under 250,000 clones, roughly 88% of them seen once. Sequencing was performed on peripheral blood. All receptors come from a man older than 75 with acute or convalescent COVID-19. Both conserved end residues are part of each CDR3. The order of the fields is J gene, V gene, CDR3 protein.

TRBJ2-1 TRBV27 CASSSDSSTQFF
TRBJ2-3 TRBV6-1 CASSEEGLYTQYF
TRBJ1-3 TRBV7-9 CASSLAGGDGNTIYF
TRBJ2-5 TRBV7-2 CASSSTGLAGGSAETQYF
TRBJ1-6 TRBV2 CASTPDGGANNSPLHF
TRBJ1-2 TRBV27 CASSPTSQWYGYTF
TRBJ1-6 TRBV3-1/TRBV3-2 CASSLGQNNSPLHF
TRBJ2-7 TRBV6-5 CASSYSLLAYEQYF
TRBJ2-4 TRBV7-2 CASTSLAGKNIQYF
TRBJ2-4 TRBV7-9 CASSLDGRGTELAKNIQYF
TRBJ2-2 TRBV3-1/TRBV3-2 CASSRWTSGGSNTGELFF
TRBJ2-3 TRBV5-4 CASSPVGGGADTQYF
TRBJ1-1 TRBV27 CASRWGQAAFF
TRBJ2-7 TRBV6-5 CASSYRGQSETGQYF
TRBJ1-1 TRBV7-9 CASSLARGAFF
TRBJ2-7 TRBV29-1 CSVLGPVAEQYF
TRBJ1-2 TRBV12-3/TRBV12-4 CASSLDSYGYTF
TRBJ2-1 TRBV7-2 CASSPLSGGSYNEQFF
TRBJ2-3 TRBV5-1 CASSFELAGEDTQYF
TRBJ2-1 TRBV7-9 CASSLKRGPGNEQFF
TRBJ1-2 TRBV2 CASRGGSYGYTF